The rows below give T cell receptor beta chains drawn from one sample of a study of cytomegalovirus exposure and HLA in healthy donors. Sequencing used immunoSEQ multiplex PCR; TCRdb keeps in-frame clones, though not all of them. This sample carries 150,000 to 200,000 clones, around 68% of them seen once, and the ten largest clones take around 3%. Sequenced: PBMCs. The receptor set was obtained from a woman aged 40-49 years in good health and CMV-seropositive. The CDR3 runs from the conserved cysteine through the conserved F or W. The D gene is left open where the match is weak. Not all rows give a size; the values are once, few, many and, for expanded clones, a class.

v_call,d_call,clone_size,j_call,cdr3_nt,cdr3_aa
TRBV18,.,.,TRBJ2-5,TGTGCCAGCTCACCATCGGGGGGCGGAGAGACCCAGTACTTC,CASSPSGGGETQYF
TRBV2,.,.,TRBJ2-3,TGTGCCAGCAGCCACACAGATACGCAGTATTTT,CASSHTDTQYF
TRBV11-3,.,.,TRBJ2-7,TGTGCCAGCAGCTTAGATTCTAGAGAGCAGTACTTC,CASSLDSREQYF
TRBV9,TRBD2,.,TRBJ2-3,TGTGCCAGCAGCGTGGGACTAGCGCTTAGCACAGATACGCAGTATTTT,CASSVGLALSTDTQYF
TRBV2,TRBD1,.,TRBJ2-7,TGTGCCACCACCCGACAGGGGGCTACCGAGCAGTACTTC,CATTRQGATEQYF
TRBV19,.,.,TRBJ1-1,TGTGCCAGTAGAGCTCAGGAGAACACTGAAGCTTTCTTT,CASRAQENTEAFF
TRBV6-5,.,.,TRBJ2-2,TGTGCCAGCAGGGAGTACACCGGGGAGCTGTTTTTT,CASREYTGELFF
TRBV27,.,.,TRBJ2-7,TGTGCCAGCAAACTAGCCGCGGCCTACGAGCAGTACTTC,CASKLAAAYEQYF
TRBV28,.,.,TRBJ1-1,TGTGCCAGCCGTCACAGGAACACTGAAGCTTTCTTT,CASRHRNTEAFF
TRBV11-2,TRBD1,.,TRBJ1-1,TGTGCCAGCAGCGCTACCGGGACAGGAGTCTTTGAAGCTTTCTTT,CASSATGTGVFEAFF
TRBV27,TRBD1,.,TRBJ2-7,TGTGCCAGCTACAGGGGCTACGAGCAGTACTTC,CASYRGYEQYF
TRBV18,TRBD1,few,TRBJ1-1,TGTGCCAGCTCACCACCACCCGGGACAGCTACCGAAGCTTTCTTT,CASSPPPGTATEAFF
TRBV23-1,TRBD1,.,TRBJ1-2,TGCGCCAGCAGTCAATTGACAGGGGGCTATGGCTACACCTTC,CASSQLTGGYGYTF
TRBV4-2,TRBD2,.,TRBJ2-3,TGTGCCAGCAGACACGGACTAGCGGGCCCGGATACGCAGTATTTT,CASRHGLAGPDTQYF
TRBV2,.,.,TRBJ2-7,TGTGCCAGCAGGAGGTTTTTAGGGCAGTACTTC,CASRRFLGQYF
TRBV7-9,.,.,TRBJ1-3,TGTGCCAGCAGCTTCCGTTCCGGGGCTGGAAACACCATATATTTT,CASSFRSGAGNTIYF
TRBV4-1,TRBD2,.,TRBJ2-7,TGCGCCAGCAGCCAGGTCCGCGGGAGGGGGGCCTACGAGCAGTACTTC,CASSQVRGRGAYEQYF
TRBV7-9,TRBD2,.,TRBJ2-3,TGTTCCAGCCTAGGAACGAGCGGGACCACAGATACGCAGTATTTT,CSSLGTSGTTDTQYF
TRBV27,TRBD1,many,TRBJ2-2,TGTGCCATTTCCCAGGGACAGGGGATCGGGGAGCTGTTTTTT,CAISQGQGIGELFF
TRBV6-1,TRBD1,few,TRBJ2-7,TGTGCCAGCATTTGGGACAGGGAGGTCTACGAGCAGTACTTC,CASIWDREVYEQYF
TRBV11-2,TRBD1,.,TRBJ1-2,TGTGCCAGCAGCTTACTACAGGGGAATGGCTACACCTTC,CASSLLQGNGYTF
TRBV27,TRBD2,few,TRBJ2-7,TGTGCCAGCAGTTGGAGACTAGCGGGAGGCACCTACGAGCAGTACTTC,CASSWRLAGGTYEQYF
TRBV7-3,TRBD2,.,TRBJ2-1,TGTGCCAGCAGCCCGAATAGCGGGGGGTGGTATGAGCAGTTCTTC,CASSPNSGGWYEQFF
TRBV27,TRBD1,.,TRBJ1-3,TGTGCCACCGGGACAGGGGGCGTTGGAAACACCATATATTTT,CATGTGGVGNTIYF
TRBV4-3,.,.,TRBJ1-1,TGCGCCAGCAGCCAAGATATTCGGGGGGACACTGAAGCTTTCTTT,CASSQDIRGDTEAFF
TRBV5-1,.,.,TRBJ1-1,TGCGCCAGCAGCTTCGATACAGGGTCGGACACTGAAGCTTTCTTT,CASSFDTGSDTEAFF
TRBV7-2,.,few,TRBJ1-3,TGTGCCAGCAGCTTAAGCCCCAGGGGAAACACCATATATTTT,CASSLSPRGNTIYF
TRBV10-3,.,once,TRBJ1-5,TGTGCCACGACAGATAGCAATCAGCCCCAGCATTTT,CATTDSNQPQHF
TRBV6-5,TRBD1,.,TRBJ1-4,TGTGCCAGCAGTGCTAGGACAGGGCATAATGAAAAACTGTTTTTT,CASSARTGHNEKLFF
TRBV18,TRBD1,.,TRBJ2-6,TGTGCCAGCTCACCACTTTTCCGACAGGGTAAAGTCTCTGGGGCCAACGTCCTGACTTTC,CASSPLFRQGKVSGANVLTF
TRBV19,.,.,TRBJ1-5,TGTGCCAGTAGTATAGACTCCGGGAATTCATGGAATCAGCCCCAGCATTTT,CASSIDSGNSWNQPQHF
TRBV11-2,TRBD2,.,TRBJ2-5,TGTGCCAGCAGCTTACTAGCGGGAGGACAAGAGACCCAGTACTTC,CASSLLAGGQETQYF
TRBV7-9,TRBD1,.,TRBJ1-4,TGTGCCAGCAGCTTCCCGCGGACAGGGAGTTCAACTAATGAAAAACTGTTTTTT,CASSFPRTGSSTNEKLFF
TRBV27,TRBD1,few,TRBJ2-7,TGTGCCAGCAGTCGCGGGACAGGGGATCACGAGCAGTACTTC,CASSRGTGDHEQYF
TRBV27,TRBD2,few,TRBJ2-1,TGTGCCAGCTCAATCGGGACTAGTCGGAATGAGCAGTTCTTC,CASSIGTSRNEQFF
TRBV7-2,.,.,TRBJ1-1,TGTGCCAGCAAGTCGGACAGAATGAACACTGAAGCTTTCTTT,CASKSDRMNTEAFF
TRBV9,.,.,TRBJ1-6,TGTGCCAGCAGCGTAGATGGCAGTAATTCACCCCTCCACTTT,CASSVDGSNSPLHF
TRBV9,.,.,TRBJ1-4,TGTGCCAGCAGCCCGTACGGGAATGAAAAACTGTTTTTT,CASSPYGNEKLFF
TRBV28,.,.,TRBJ1-1,TGTGCCAGCCTTTCCCGCACTGAAGCTTTCTTT,CASLSRTEAFF
TRBV19,.,.,TRBJ2-6,TGTGCCAGTAGCTTGGAGGCCGCTGGGGCCAACGTCCTGACTTTC,CASSLEAAGANVLTF
TRBV4-3,TRBD1,.,TRBJ1-2,TGCGCCAGCAGCCAAGGGGCAGGGGGCTTTGGCTACACCTTC,CASSQGAGGFGYTF
TRBV7-2,.,.,TRBJ2-5,TGTGCCAGCAGTGGAGGAAGGAAAGAGACCCAGTACTTC,CASSGGRKETQYF
TRBV19,TRBD1,.,TRBJ2-1,TGTGCCAGTAGTATACAGGGGGCGTTGAATGAGCAGTTCTTC,CASSIQGALNEQFF
TRBV11-3,TRBD2,.,TRBJ2-5,TGTGCCAGCAGCTTAGAGGGGACTAGCGGGAGTTTGAGGGAGACCCAGTACTTC,CASSLEGTSGSLRETQYF